A single sample gave rise to the 15 T cell receptor beta chains below, sequenced in a study of identical twins. TCRdb called the 5' RACE reads again in MiXCR, with one record for every CDR3 protein. The table includes 350,000 to 400,000 distinct CDR3 sequences, 9% detected once. The material sequenced was naive T cells sorted from blood. The receptor source for this set is a woman between 50 and 59 years old in good health.

The rearrangement uses TRBV20-1 and TRBJ1-3; no clear D gene. Germline CDR1 and CDR2: DFQATT and SNEGSKA (reference sequence). This CDR3 is built from 14 residues. Trimming removed 3 bases from V and 3 bases from J, with 12 bases in between. The CDR3 DNA sequence: TGCAGTGCTAGGGAAGAGGTGTTTGGAAACACCATATATTTT. This encodes CSAREEVFGNTIYF.

There are a few counts of this clonotype. V gene TRBV7-3 combines with J gene TRBJ2-5; possibly TRBD1 or TRBD2 for D (6 bases each). Germline-derived CDR1 and CDR2 are SGHTA and FQGTGA. CDR3 length equals 16 residues. V lost 6 bases to trimming and J lost 5 bases, with 22 bases between them. CDR3 in amino acids: CASSPLGGSIGETQYF. CDR3 bases: TGTGCCAGCAGTCCCCTCGGGGGCTCAATAGGGGAGACCCAGTACTTC.

This clonotype was detected many times. This rearrangement joins TRBV27 to TRBJ2-6; tentatively, D is TRBD2 (5 bases). There are 16 residues in the CDR3. The germline gives CDR1 MNHEY, CDR2 SMNVEV (reference sequence). Trimming cost V 6 bases and J 6 bases, with 18 bases left between them. As DNA, the CDR3 is TGTGCCAGCAGCCTGACACCAATGGGAGCGGCCAACGTCCTGACTTTC. Translating gives CASSLTPMGAANVLTF.

This clonotype turned up a few times. This chain uses TRBV20-1 with TRBJ2-3, with D possibly being TRBD1 or TRBD2 (5 bases each). V lost 6 bases and J 4 bases, leaving 17 bases between the germline ends. This CDR3 is 14 amino acids long. Germline CDR1 and CDR2: DFQATT and SNEGSKA (reference sequence). CDR3 region: CSASGPSLADTQYF. The CDR3 nucleotides read TGCAGTGCCTCGGGACCATCCCTCGCAGATACGCAGTATTTT.

This clonotype was seen at least ten times. J is TRBJ2-1 and V is TRBV20-1; 10 positions agree with TRBD1. The trim removed 1 base at V and 8 bases at J, leaving 8 bases unmatched. Germline-derived CDR1 and CDR2 are DFQATT and SNEGSKA (reference sequence). The CDR3 runs 15 residues. CDR3 bases: TGCAGTGCTAGAGTAGGGGGGACAGGGGATTATGAGCAGTTCTTC. This encodes CSARVGGTGDYEQFF.

This clonotype appeared a few times. The chain combines TRBV7-9 with TRBJ2-2; D unclear. V lost 5 bases and J 1 base, leaving 5 bases between the germline ends. The CDR3 spans 13 residues. CDR1 is SEHNR and CDR2 is FQNEAQ in the germline V gene (reference sequence). The DNA of the CDR3 is TGTGCCAGCAGCCGATGGAACACCGGGGAGCTGTTTTTT. Its protein product is CASSRWNTGELFF.

This clonotype has more than one count but fewer than ten. In nucleotides, the CDR3 is TGTGCCAGCAGCGTAGAGGGACAGGGGCAAGAGACCCAGTACTTC. It codes for CASSVEGQGQETQYF. The V call is TRBV9, the J call TRBJ2-5; 10 nucleotides line up with TRBD1. V was pared by 0 bases and J by 2 bases, with 1 base of the junction left unmatched. CDR1 and CDR2 (germline): SGDLS, YYNGEE. The CDR3 runs to 15 residues. Full variable domain (rest looked up from reference TRBV9 and TRBJ2-5): DSGVTQTPKHLITATGQRVTLRCSPRSGDLSVYWYQQSLDQGLQFLIQYYNGEERAKGNILERFSAQQFPDLHSELNLSSLELGDSALYFCASSVEGQGQETQYFGPGTRLLVL.

The rearrangement links TRBV20-1 to TRBJ2-7; either TRBD1 or TRBD2 may supply D (6 bases each). Germline assignment: CDR1 DFQATT and CDR2 SNEGSKA (reference sequence). V was trimmed by 3 bases and J by 3 bases, leaving 12 bases between them. The CDR3 totals 13 residues. Here the CDR3 reads CSASKGGIYEQYV. The CDR3 bases are TGCAGTGCTAGTAAAGGGGGGATCTACGAGCAGTACGTC.

Comment on this clonotype: A read error may produce the germline difference seen at one junction end. The chain combines TRBV19 with TRBJ1-3; possible D gene TRBD1, 5 bases. Looked up from germline, CDR1 is LNHDA and CDR2 is SQIVND (reference sequence). CDR3 size: 15 residues. The CDR3 spells CASSIPGRPGNTIYF. For the CDR3, the DNA is TGTGCCAGTAGTATACCGGGACGCCCTGGGAACACCATATATTTT.

The chain has TRBV7-9 and TRBJ2-1; 10 bases are a match to TRBD2. The CDR3 extends over 16 amino acids. The V segment lost 0 bases and the J segment 6 bases; nucleotides outside the gene matches: 5. The germline V gene encodes CDR1 SEHNR and CDR2 FQNEAQ (reference sequence). In DNA form, the CDR3 reads TGTGCCAGCAGCTTAGCGAGCGGGAGGGCCTCCAATGAGCAGTTCTTC. This gives the protein CASSLASGRASNEQFF.

This clonotype occurred many times. The rearrangement uses TRBV18 and TRBJ2-1; 9 bases agree with TRBD2. J gave up 0 bases and V 6 bases, and 9 bases lay outside the gene matches. This CDR3 has 17 amino acids. Germline CDR1 reads KGHSH; CDR2 reads LQKENI. CDR3 DNA sequence: TGTGCCAGCTCCCGAGAGCGACTAGCGGTCTCCTACAATGAGCAGTTCTTC. This sequence encodes CASSRERLAVSYNEQFF. Supplemented by reference TRBV18 and TRBJ2-1, the full variable domain reads NAGVMQNPRHLVRRRGQEARLRCSPMKGHSHVYWYRQLPEEGLKFMVYLQKENIIDESGMPKERFSAEFPKEGPSILRIQQVVRGDSAAYFCASSRERLAVSYNEQFFGPGTRLTVL.

This rearrangement joins TRBV24-1 to TRBJ2-3; 14 nucleotides align to TRBD2. The CDR3 totals 17 residues. Trimming took 2 bases from V and 1 from J; bases not matched to a gene: 1. Germline V gene sequence: CDR1 KGHDR, CDR2 SFDVKD. As DNA, the CDR3 is TGTGCCACCAGTGATTCGGGACTAGCGGGAGGCACAGATACGCAGTATTTT. Encoded protein: CATSDSGLAGGTDTQYF.

This chain uses TRBV6-6 with TRBJ2-7; D unresolved. Trimming removed 9 bases at V and 5 bases at J, with 11 bases between. The germline V gene has CDR1 MNHNY and CDR2 SVGAGI (reference sequence). This CDR3 is built from 11 residues. The DNA of the CDR3 is TGTGCCAGTATGCAGGTGGACGAGCAGTACTTC. This codes for CASMQVDEQYF.

J is TRBJ1-2 and V is TRBV29-1; D call uncertain. V shed 6 bases and J shed 2 bases, with 13 bases lying between them. This CDR3 contains 13 residues. Germline assignment: CDR1 SQVTM and CDR2 ANQGSEA. The CDR3 spells CSVGRAANYGYTF. CDR3 DNA: TGCAGCGTCGGGCGGGCAGCCAACTATGGCTACACCTTC.

The V call is TRBV9, the J call TRBJ1-6; the match to TRBD1 covers 9 bases. The CDR3 contains 14 residues. J gave up 7 bases and V 4 bases, and 3 bases lay outside the gene matches. Germline CDR1 reads SGDLS; CDR2 reads YYNGEE. The CDR3 DNA reads as TGTGCCAGCAGCAGGGACAGGGACAATTCACCCCTCCACTTT. Translated, it gives CASSRDRDNSPLHF.